This T cell receptor (beta chain) was identified during a study of shared clonotypes between healthy human individuals. Study context: Serving as donors were a couple of women and a few men, whose ages spanned 18 to 49. Whole-study findings and limits: At large depth, rarefaction still showed sorted-subset sequencing to be incomplete.

Comments on this clone: Its matching antigen is unknown.

The protocol was immunoSEQ multiplex PCR, while the TCRdb copy is restricted to in-frame clones and leaves out a portion. Of some 2.1 million clones in the sample, 95% were seen once. The CDR3 runs 15 residues. Germline CDR1 is SEHNR and CDR2 is FQNEAQ (reference sequence). The V end lost 5 bases, the J end lost 8 bases, and 19 bases lay between the germline ends. Material: naive CD4+ T cells sorted from blood. Subset here: CD45RA+ positively selected. The chain recombines TRBV7-9 with TRBJ2-1, with a weak D call TRBD2 (6 bases). This TCR was recovered from a man aged 18 to 29 in good health. The CDR3 bases are TGTGCCAGCAGCCGTCTGGGCGGGGTGGCAGATGAGCAGTTCTTC. It is translated as CASSRLGGVADEQFF.